These 18 T cell receptor beta chains came from one sample sequenced in a study of blood T cell repertoires in COVID-19 (dated by TCRdb to about 2020). Libraries came from the immunoSEQ multiplex PCR assay. The table was pulled from immuneACCESS by TCRdb, which kept in-frame rearrangements only. Such tables lose some clones; where checked, under half of the loss comes from unresolved V genes, and the rest has no known cause. Across this sample there are almost 300,000 clones, with just under 90% seen only once. Around 10% of the sample is held by the ten biggest clonotypes. Sequenced material: peripheral blood. The receptors were gathered from a woman aged 30 to 39 with COVID-19, enrolled during active disease.

The chain joins TRBV5-4 to TRBJ1-1; no firm D call. The CDR3 covers 12 residues. The V end lost 0 bases, the J end lost 6 bases, and 6 bases lay between the germline ends. Germline-derived CDR1 and CDR2 are SGHNT and YYREEE (reference sequence). Here the CDR3 reads CASSLDQSEAFF. The CDR3 region has the DNA TGTGCCAGCAGCTTGGACCAGTCTGAAGCTTTCTTT.

DNA for the CDR3: TGTGCCAGCAGGGCCCCAGCGGGGCAAACCTACGAGCAGTACTTC. Protein product: CASRAPAGQTYEQYF. The chain has TRBV6-5 and TRBJ2-7, with 7 positions matching TRBD2. Per germline, CDR1 MNHEY and CDR2 SVGAGI. V trimming: 6 bases; J trimming: 2 bases; junction bases outside the gene matches: 10. This CDR3 spans 15 amino acids.

The chain uses TRBV12-3 or TRBV12-4 and TRBJ2-3; D not certain. The CDR3 is made up of 13 amino acids. Trimming shortened V by 5 bases and J by 2 bases, and 8 bases separated the two germline ends. The CDR3: CASSPRNTDTQYF. CDR3 bases: TGTGCCAGCAGTCCCAGAAACACAGATACGCAGTATTTT.

The rearrangement joins TRBV7-9 to TRBJ1-5; D uncertain. Germline assignment: CDR1 SEHNR and CDR2 FQNEAQ (reference sequence). There are 15 residues in the CDR3. Trimming removed 0 bases from V and 0 bases from J, with 6 bases in between. CDR3 DNA sequence: TGTGCCAGCAGCTTAGCTGGAGGTAGCAATCAGCCCCAGCATTTT. Amino acids: CASSLAGGSNQPQHF.

The chain is built from TRBV15 and TRBJ1-6; the D gene is possibly TRBD1 (5 bases). Trimming stripped 4 bases from V and 12 bases from J, with 16 bases between. The germline V gene encodes CDR1 LNHNV and CDR2 YYDKDF (reference sequence). The CDR3 covers 14 residues. The CDR3 DNA reads as TGTGCCACCAGCATAGAGAGACAGCGTCGACCCCTCCACTTT. This translates into CATSIERQRRPLHF.

The chain links TRBV19 to TRBJ1-3; D ambiguous. Germline V gene sequence: CDR1 LNHDA, CDR2 SQIVND (reference sequence). The V gene lost 3 bases and the J gene lost 0 bases, with 12 bases spanning the gap. This CDR3 has 16 residues. This CDR3 is CASSMGPVGSGNTIYF. In DNA, the CDR3 is TGTGCCAGTAGTATGGGCCCGGTCGGCTCTGGAAACACCATATATTTT. The full variable domain, its missing parts supplied by reference TRBV19 and TRBJ1-3, is DGGITQSPKYLFRKEGQNVTLSCEQNLNHDAMYWYRQDPGQGLRLIYYSQIVNDFQKGDIAEGYSVSREKKESFPLTVTSAQKNPTAFYLCASSMGPVGSGNTIYFGEGSWLTVV.

The CDR3 loop reads CAWSVRRSGANVLTF. The CDR3 DNA sequence: TGTGCCTGGAGTGTTCGGAGGTCGGGGGCCAACGTCCTGACTTTC. The chain uses TRBV30 and TRBJ2-6; D is possibly TRBD2 (5 bases). Germline V lookup: CDR1 GTSNPN, CDR2 SVGIG (reference sequence). Deletions cut 0 bases from V and 4 bases from J, with 10 bases between. This CDR3 spans 15 amino acids.

V usage is TRBV7-9 and J usage is TRBJ2-1; 7 nucleotides agree with TRBD1. V gave up 5 bases and J gave up 7 bases; unmatched junction bases: 17. CDR3 length: 17 residues. The V gene's germline CDR1 is SEHNR and CDR2 FQNEAQ (reference sequence). The CDR3 coding sequence is TGTGCCAGCAGCCCAACCTTGGGGGACAGCTTGAGGAATGAGCAGTTCTTC. It is translated as CASSPTLGDSLRNEQFF. The full variable domain, rest sourced from reference TRBV7-9 and TRBJ2-1, is DTGVSQNPRHKITKRGQNVTFRCDPISEHNRLYWYRQTLGQGPEFLTYFQNEAQLEKSRLLSDRFSAERPKGSFSTLEIQRTEQGDSAMYLCASSPTLGDSLRNEQFFGPGTRLTVL.

The CDR3 sequence is CASSKKPGILVKARGGKETQYF. CDR3 DNA: TGTGCCAGCAGCAAAAAGCCAGGAATTTTGGTCAAAGCCCGGGGAGGGAAAGAGACCCAGTACTTC. The V gene is TRBV21-1, the J gene TRBJ2-5; the table's D call, TRBD2, was not checked against the DNA. TRBV21-1 is listed as a pseudogene. The CDR3 has 22 residues.

This clone has just a few counts. The chain couples TRBV14 to TRBJ2-7, with 7 nucleotides matching TRBD1. CDR1 is SGHDN and CDR2 is FVKESK in the germline V gene. Trimming cost V 0 bases and J 3 bases; bases outside gene matches: 2. The CDR3 sequence is 14 residues long. CDR3 loop: CASSQDWTGYEQYF. CDR3 nucleotides: TGTGCCAGCAGCCAAGATTGGACAGGCTACGAGCAGTACTTC.

V and J are TRBV10-1 and TRBJ1-2; D gene uncertain. Between the trimmed V and J ends, which lost 10 bases and 8 bases, there was a span of 11 bases. The CDR3 extends over 10 amino acids. The germline V gene encodes CDR1 WNHNN and CDR2 SYGVQD (reference sequence). The CDR3 coding sequence is TGCGCCACCCCCCCGGGGGGCTACACCTTC. Amino acids: CATPPGGYTF.

This chain joins TRBV27 and TRBJ2-3, with TRBD1 matching over 11 bases. Germline CDR1 MNHEY, CDR2 SMNVEV (reference sequence). The CDR3 has 18 residues. Trimming removed 7 bases from V and 2 bases from J; junction bases left unmatched: 14. The CDR3 DNA follows: TGTGCCAGCACTAGGACAGGGGGCACTTTTCCCTTCACAGATACGCAGTATTTT. Amino acids: CASTRTGGTFPFTDTQYF.

The chain links TRBV3-1 (or the pseudogene TRBV3-2) to TRBJ1-4, with D perhaps matching TRBD1 (5 bases). The V gene lost 5 bases and the J gene lost 7 bases, with 8 bases spanning the gap. The germline V gene has CDR1 LGHDT and CDR2 YNNKEL (reference sequence). The CDR3 is made up of 12 amino acids. CDR3 protein: CASSWGTEKLFF. The DNA of the CDR3 is TGTGCCAGCAGCTGGGGCACTGAAAAACTGTTTTTT.

This chain uses TRBV13 with TRBJ2-2, with TRBD2 as a possible D gene (7 bases). Trimming pared 5 bases from V and 6 bases from J, leaving 22 bases between. The CDR3 loop spans 17 amino acids. In germline, CDR1 is PRHDT, CDR2 FYEKMQ (reference sequence). CDR3 sequence: CASSRDAGAPEPGELFF. As DNA, the CDR3 is TGTGCCAGCAGCCGAGATGCGGGGGCCCCGGAGCCCGGGGAGCTGTTTTTT. Combining the CDR3 with reference TRBV13 and TRBJ2-2 gives the whole variable domain AAGVIQSPRHLIKEKRETATLKCYPIPRHDTVYWYQQGPGQDPQFLISFYEKMQSDKGSIPDRFSAQQFSDYHSELNMSSLELGDSALYFCASSRDAGAPEPGELFFGEGSRLTVL.

This sequence joins TRBV5-1 and TRBJ2-1; D might be TRBD1 (5 bases). This CDR3 contains 16 residues. V was trimmed by 1 base and J by 2 bases, leaving 13 bases between them. CDR1 and CDR2 from the germline V gene are SGHRS and YFSETQ. The CDR3 nucleotides are TGCGCCAGCAGCTTGTTGGTGTCAGGGCCCTACAATGAGCAGTTCTTC. Its translation is CASSLLVSGPYNEQFF.

This clone has just one count. The V gene is TRBV5-8, the J gene TRBJ1-4; TRBD1 agrees at 8 bases. CDR3 length: 14 residues. Germline V gene sequence: CDR1 SGHTS, CDR2 YDEGEE. The trim removed 0 bases at V and 5 bases at J, leaving 0 bases unmatched. The CDR3 region has the DNA TGTGCCAGCAGCTTGGGACAGGGGAATGAAAAACTGTTTTTT. It yields the protein CASSLGQGNEKLFF.

The chain combines TRBV7-9 with TRBJ1-1; TRBD1 matches 7 bases. Losses at the gene ends were 6 bases for V and 0 bases for J; bases not matched to a gene: 4. Germline V CDR1 and CDR2: SEHNR, FQNEAQ (reference sequence). CDR3 size: 14 residues. This chain's CDR3 is CASSLDRLNTEAFF. CDR3 DNA sequence: TGTGCCAGCAGTCTGGACAGGTTGAACACTGAAGCTTTCTTT.

The chain combines TRBV24-1 with TRBJ2-7, with 7 bases fitting TRBD2. In germline, CDR1 is KGHDR, CDR2 SFDVKD. Trimming removed 1 base from V and 3 bases from J; junction bases left unmatched: 8. The CDR3 has 16 amino acids. CDR3 sequence reads: CATSDLGPGGFYEQYF. For the CDR3, the DNA is TGTGCCACCAGTGATTTAGGCCCGGGGGGATTCTACGAGCAGTACTTC.